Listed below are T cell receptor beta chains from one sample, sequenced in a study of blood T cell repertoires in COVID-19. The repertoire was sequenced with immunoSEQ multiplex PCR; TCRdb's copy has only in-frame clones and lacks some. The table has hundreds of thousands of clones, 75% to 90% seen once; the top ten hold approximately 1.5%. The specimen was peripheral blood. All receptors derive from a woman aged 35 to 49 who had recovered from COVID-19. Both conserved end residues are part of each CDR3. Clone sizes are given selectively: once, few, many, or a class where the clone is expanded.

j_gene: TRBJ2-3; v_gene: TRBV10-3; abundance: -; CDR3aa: CAIRSGGPDTQYF
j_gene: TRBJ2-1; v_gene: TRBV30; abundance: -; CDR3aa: CAWSVGGNRDYNEQFF
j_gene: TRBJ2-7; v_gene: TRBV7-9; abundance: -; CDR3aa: CASSRSGLFQYVAYEQYF
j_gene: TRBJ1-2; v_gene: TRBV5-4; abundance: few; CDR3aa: CASTLGGGYTF
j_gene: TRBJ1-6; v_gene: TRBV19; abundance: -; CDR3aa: CASSDRVRLHF
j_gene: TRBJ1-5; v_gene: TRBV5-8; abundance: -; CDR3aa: CASSLGGGRNQPQHF
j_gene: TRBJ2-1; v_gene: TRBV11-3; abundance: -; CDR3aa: CASSLDYGYNEQFF
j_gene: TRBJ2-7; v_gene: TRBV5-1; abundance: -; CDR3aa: CASSVSGLYSYEQYF
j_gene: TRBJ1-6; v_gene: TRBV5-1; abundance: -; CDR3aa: CASSFPPGSTDSPLHF
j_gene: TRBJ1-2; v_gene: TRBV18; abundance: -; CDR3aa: CASSPWAANYGYTF
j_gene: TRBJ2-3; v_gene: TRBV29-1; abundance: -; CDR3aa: CSVFRDVTTDTQYF
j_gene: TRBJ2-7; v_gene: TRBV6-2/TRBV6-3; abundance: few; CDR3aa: CASSGTSVTYEQYF
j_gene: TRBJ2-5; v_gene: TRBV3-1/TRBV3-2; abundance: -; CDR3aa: CASSQDLAGGWELQETQYF
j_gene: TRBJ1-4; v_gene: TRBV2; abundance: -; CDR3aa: CASSTHPDSSEKLFF
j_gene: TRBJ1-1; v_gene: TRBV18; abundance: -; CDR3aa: CASSGQVNTEAFF
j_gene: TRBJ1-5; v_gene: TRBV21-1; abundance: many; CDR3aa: CASSDRQGIQPQHF
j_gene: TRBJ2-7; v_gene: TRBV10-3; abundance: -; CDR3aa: CAISESRRGGSYEQYF
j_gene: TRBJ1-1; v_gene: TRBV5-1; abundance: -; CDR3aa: CASSHGWTTNTEAFF
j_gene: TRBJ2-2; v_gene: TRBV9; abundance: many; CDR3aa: CASSDGTGGENYFTGELFF
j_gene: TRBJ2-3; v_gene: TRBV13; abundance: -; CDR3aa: CASSLVGRTDTQYF
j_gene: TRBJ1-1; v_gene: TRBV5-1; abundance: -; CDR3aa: CASSPPLSGMNTEAFF
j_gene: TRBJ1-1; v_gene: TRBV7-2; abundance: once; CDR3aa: CASSLGAGRGTEAFF
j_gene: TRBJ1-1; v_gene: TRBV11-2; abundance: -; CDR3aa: CASSLGTFGPTEAFF
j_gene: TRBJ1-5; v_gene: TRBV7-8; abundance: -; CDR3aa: CASSPVLVGDYSNQPQHF
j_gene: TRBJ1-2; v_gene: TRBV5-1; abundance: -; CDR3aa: CASSLRPGQLYGYTF
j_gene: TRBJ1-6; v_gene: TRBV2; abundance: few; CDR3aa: CASKGDTDSPLHF
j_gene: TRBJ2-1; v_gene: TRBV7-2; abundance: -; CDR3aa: CASSSAGVYNEQFF
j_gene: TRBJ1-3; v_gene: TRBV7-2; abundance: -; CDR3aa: CASSLPHNGQRSGNTIYF
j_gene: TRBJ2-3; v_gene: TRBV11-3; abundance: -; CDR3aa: CASSLDPRDTQYF
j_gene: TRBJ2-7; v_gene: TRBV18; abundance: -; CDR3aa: CASSRLQGSYEQYF
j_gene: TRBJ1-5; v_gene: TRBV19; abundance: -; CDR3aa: CASSIVGTANQPQHF
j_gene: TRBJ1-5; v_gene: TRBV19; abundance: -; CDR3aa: CASSIEPGTPRNQPQHF
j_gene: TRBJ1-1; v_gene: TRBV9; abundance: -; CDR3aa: CASSFRTGDEAFF
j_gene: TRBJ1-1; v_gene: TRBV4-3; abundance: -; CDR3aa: CASSQVRQGMNTEAFF
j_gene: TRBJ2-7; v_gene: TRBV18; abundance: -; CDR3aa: CASSPPGSYEQYF
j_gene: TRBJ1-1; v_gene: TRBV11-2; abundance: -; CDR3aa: CASSLGDRVGTEAFF